These 11 T cell receptor beta chains originate from one sample sequenced in a study of glioma-infiltrating T cells. The iRepertoire nested amplicon-rescue multiplex PCR amplified TCR alpha and beta CDR3s from RNA. TCRdb ran MiXCR on the multiplex PCR reads and lists one entry per CDR3 protein. The repertoire consists of roughly 130,000 distinct CDR3 sequences, with under 30% occurring once and the leading ten covering roughly a quarter. The specimen was glioma tissue, nonneoplastic brain tissue, or PBMCs (not recorded which). All receptors derive from a human donor with low-grade glioma or glioblastoma, undergoing nonglioma brain surgery, or in good health (not recorded which).

This clonotype was found many times. This rearrangement joins TRBV7-2 to TRBJ1-5; D is undetermined. The CDR3 totals 12 residues. Per the germline V gene, CDR1 is SGHTA and CDR2 is FQGNSA. Trimming pared 5 bases from V and 0 bases from J, leaving 2 bases between. The CDR3 coding sequence is TGTGCCAGCAGCAATAGCAATCAGCCCCAGCATTTT. As protein: CASSNSNQPQHF.

V usage is TRBV7-2 and J usage is TRBJ2-2; D gene unclear. The germline V and J ends were trimmed by 1 base and 2 bases, with 11 bases remaining between them. The CDR3 totals 16 residues. Germline V gives CDR1 SGHTA, CDR2 FQGNSA. Written as DNA, the CDR3 is TGTGCCAGCAGCTTAGGGGTAGCCATTAACACCGGGGAGCTGTTTTTT. Protein sequence: CASSLGVAINTGELFF.

This chain links TRBV6-1 with TRBJ1-2; D unresolved. Trimming stripped 5 bases from V and 1 base from J, with 17 bases between. This CDR3 spans 16 amino acids. Germline V lookup: CDR1 MNHNS, CDR2 SASEGT. As DNA, the CDR3 is TGTGCCAGCAGTCGCGTGCGTCGGCAGCTTAACTATGGCTACACCTTC. This codes for CASSRVRRQLNYGYTF.

There are a few counts of this clonotype. The V gene is TRBV15, the J gene TRBJ2-1; TRBD1 matches at 8 bases. Germline V lookup: CDR1 LNHNV, CDR2 YYDKDF (reference sequence). J was trimmed by 9 bases and V by 4 bases; bases with no gene match: 5. The CDR3 length is 13 residues. CDR3 sequence (DNA): TGTGCCACCAGCACGCGACAGGGGAGTGAGCAGTTCTTC. It codes for CATSTRQGSEQFF.

This clonotype was seen at least ten times. This sequence joins TRBV7-2 and TRBJ1-1, with unresolved D. The CDR3 runs to 14 residues. V lost 5 bases to trimming and J lost 4 bases, with 14 bases between them. Germline CDR1 and CDR2: SGHTA and FQGNSA. The DNA of the CDR3 is TGTGCCAGCAGCCCGCGGACGGATCGCACTGAAGCTTTCTTT. Amino acids: CASSPRTDRTEAFF.

On this clonotype: One base away lies a much larger clone, so this may be a sequencing read error. The gene calls are TRBV20-1 and TRBJ2-3, with D perhaps TRBD2 (7 bases). Trimming removed 4 bases at V and 4 bases at J, with 15 bases between. The germline gives CDR1 DFQATT, CDR2 SNEGSKA (reference sequence). The CDR3 totals 14 residues. Here the CDR3 reads CSAIRGARADTQYF. CDR3 DNA sequence: TGCAGTGCTATCCGGGGGGCTAGGGCAGATACGCAGTATTTT.

This clonotype was picked up a small number of times. The chain carries TRBV4-2 and TRBJ2-1; D unresolved. Trimming took off 0 bases at V and 0 bases at J, with 12 bases between the two ends. CDR1 LGHNA and CDR2 YNFKEQ come from the germline V gene. The CDR3 is 17 residues long. CDR3 sequence: CASSQDYGISSYNEQFF. The CDR3 nucleotides read TGTGCCAGCAGCCAAGATTATGGCATAAGCTCCTACAATGAGCAGTTCTTC.

The rearrangement links TRBV7-9 to TRBJ1-1, with D possibly matching TRBD1 (5 bases). This CDR3 comprises 12 residues. The V end lost 4 bases, the J end lost 14 bases, and 17 bases lay between the germline ends. The germline V gene has CDR1 SEHNR and CDR2 FQNEAQ (reference sequence). CDR3 loop: CASSWGSMLEFF. CDR3 nucleotides: TGTGCCAGCAGCTGGGGGAGCATGTTGGAGTTCTTT.

V gene TRBV6-5 combines with J gene TRBJ2-7, with D tentatively TRBD2 (6 bases). This CDR3 is built from 15 residues. Germline assignment: CDR1 MNHEY and CDR2 SVGAGI. V lost 6 bases, J lost 1 base, and 16 bases lay in between. The CDR3 DNA reads TGTGCCAGCAGCGAAGGGACTGGATCTTCCTACGAGCAGTACGTC. This codes for CASSEGTGSSYEQYV.

In its sample, this clonotype was seen many times. This chain links TRBV7-9 with TRBJ1-4; perhaps TRBD1 as D (6 bases). The CDR3 totals 15 residues. The germline gives CDR1 SEHNR, CDR2 FQNEAQ (reference sequence). The V gene lost 5 bases and the J gene lost 8 bases, with 18 bases spanning the gap. CDR3 sequence reads: CASSQRGGPEEKLFF. In DNA, the CDR3 is TGTGCCAGCAGCCAGAGAGGGGGGCCAGAGGAAAAACTGTTTTTT.

This clonotype has ten or more counts. V and J are TRBV27 and TRBJ1-5; no reliable D call. Germline values: CDR1 MNHEY, CDR2 SMNVEV (reference sequence). This CDR3 has 16 residues. The V end lost 6 bases, the J end lost 0 bases, and 15 bases lay between the germline ends. The CDR3 protein is CASSATVLYSNQPQHF. The CDR3 nucleotides are TGTGCCAGCAGCGCCACAGTGCTTTATAGCAATCAGCCCCAGCATTTT.